This entry concerns a single T cell receptor (beta chain). This CDR3 has 15 residues. The germline gives CDR1 MNHEY, CDR2 SMNVEV (reference sequence). Trimming took off 2 bases at V and 1 base at J, with 9 bases between the two ends. These data belong to a study of control samples from healthy donors and cancer patients. Using immunoSEQ multiplex PCR, the repertoire was profiled, and TCRdb retains in-frame clones only, with some absent. Of 110,000 or so clones in the sample, approximately 88% were seen once. The chain couples TRBV27 to TRBJ1-5, with a weak D call TRBD1 (5 bases). This sequence originates from a man over 45 in good health. Sequencing was carried out using blood. The CDR3 loop is CASSLRDGSNQPQHF. The CDR3 coding sequence is TGTGCCAGCAGTTTAAGGGACGGAAGCAATCAGCCCCAGCATTTT.